The T cell receptor (beta chain) described here comes from a study of cytotoxic CD8 clonotypes in ibrutinib-treated CLL. Looking at the study overall: There were, on average, approximately 260,000 productive templates and tens of thousands of productive rearrangements per sample.

Study findings and constraints: Clonality was higher at ibrutinib response and returned toward baseline at progression.

The sample holds one count of this clone. What it binds is unknown. Clones were sequenced by immunoSEQ multiplex PCR, and TCRdb holds only the in-frame ones, with some missing. The repertoire holds 150,000 to 200,000 clones, 70% to 85% seen once, with roughly 2% in the top ten. Sample: PBMCs, taken after 12 months of ibrutinib treatment. The TCR originated in a human donor with chronic lymphocytic leukemia.

DNA of the CDR3: TGTGCCACCAGCAGAGATGATTATGGCTACACCTTC. Translation gives CATSRDDYGYTF. The V and J genes are TRBV15 and TRBJ1-2; no reliable D call. V was shortened by 0 bases and J by 5 bases, with 4 bases between the two germline ends. This CDR3 contains 12 residues. Germline V gene lookup returns CDR1 LNHNV and CDR2 YYDKDF (reference sequence).